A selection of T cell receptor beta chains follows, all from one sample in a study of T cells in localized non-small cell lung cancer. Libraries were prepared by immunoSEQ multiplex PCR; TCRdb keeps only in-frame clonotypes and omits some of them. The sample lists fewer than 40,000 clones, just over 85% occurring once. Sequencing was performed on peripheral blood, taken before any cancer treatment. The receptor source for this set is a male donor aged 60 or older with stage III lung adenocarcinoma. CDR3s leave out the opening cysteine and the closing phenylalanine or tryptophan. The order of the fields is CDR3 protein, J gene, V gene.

CDR3 protein: ASRGGADTQY; J gene: TRBJ2-3; V gene: TRBV6-6
CDR3 protein: ASTEGGVSAF; J gene: TRBJ1-1; V gene: TRBV6-1
CDR3 protein: TSADRADTGELF; J gene: TRBJ2-2; V gene: TRBV1
CDR3 protein: SVAPVSGHNEQF; J gene: TRBJ2-1; V gene: TRBV29-1
CDR3 protein: ASSLQSDGYT; J gene: TRBJ1-2; V gene: TRBV7-9
CDR3 protein: ASGLDFFGDTQY; J gene: TRBJ2-3; V gene: TRBV12-5
CDR3 protein: ASSMMDSNQPQH; J gene: TRBJ1-5; V gene: TRBV19
CDR3 protein: ASSLVRLGGSETQY; J gene: TRBJ2-5; V gene: TRBV11-2
CDR3 protein: ASSHAGQRSTDTQY; J gene: TRBJ2-3; V gene: TRBV19
CDR3 protein: ASSLGVQVRNQPQH; J gene: TRBJ1-5; V gene: TRBV5-7
CDR3 protein: ASHRGTNYGYT; J gene: TRBJ1-2; V gene: TRBV19
CDR3 protein: ASSLSMQETQY; J gene: TRBJ2-5; V gene: TRBV7-9
CDR3 protein: ASSFLRTSGGYEQY; J gene: TRBJ2-7; V gene: TRBV28
CDR3 protein: ASIPRGESGNTIY; J gene: TRBJ1-3; V gene: TRBV19
CDR3 protein: ASSDAGQGYEKLF; J gene: TRBJ1-4; V gene: TRBV25-1
CDR3 protein: ASSPKGGLETQY; J gene: TRBJ2-5; V gene: TRBV4-2
CDR3 protein: ASSLVGVETGEQF; J gene: TRBJ2-1; V gene: TRBV7-2
CDR3 protein: ASSAMDSWETQY; J gene: TRBJ2-5; V gene: TRBV9
CDR3 protein: ASSFSRYEQY; J gene: TRBJ2-7; V gene: TRBV5-4
CDR3 protein: ASSSTGQLFTDTQY; J gene: TRBJ2-3; V gene: TRBV28